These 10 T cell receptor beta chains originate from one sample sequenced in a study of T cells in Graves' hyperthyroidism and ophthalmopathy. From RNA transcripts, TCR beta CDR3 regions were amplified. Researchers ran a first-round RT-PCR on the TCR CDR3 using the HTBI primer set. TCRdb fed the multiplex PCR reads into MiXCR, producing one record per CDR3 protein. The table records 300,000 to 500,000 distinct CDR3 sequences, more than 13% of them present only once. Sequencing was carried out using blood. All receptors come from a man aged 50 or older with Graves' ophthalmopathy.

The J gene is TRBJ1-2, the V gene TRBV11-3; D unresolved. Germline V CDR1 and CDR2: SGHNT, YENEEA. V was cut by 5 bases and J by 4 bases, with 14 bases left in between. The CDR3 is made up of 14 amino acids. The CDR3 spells CASSHTATGYGYTF. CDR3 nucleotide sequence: TGTGCCAGCAGCCATACAGCGACGGGCTATGGCTACACCTTC.

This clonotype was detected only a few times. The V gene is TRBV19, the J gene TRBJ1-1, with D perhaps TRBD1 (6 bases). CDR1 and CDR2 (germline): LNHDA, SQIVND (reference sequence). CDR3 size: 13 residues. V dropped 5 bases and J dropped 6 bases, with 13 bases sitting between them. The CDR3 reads CASSDTGKAEAFF. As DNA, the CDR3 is TGTGCCAGTAGTGACACAGGGAAGGCTGAAGCTTTCTTT.

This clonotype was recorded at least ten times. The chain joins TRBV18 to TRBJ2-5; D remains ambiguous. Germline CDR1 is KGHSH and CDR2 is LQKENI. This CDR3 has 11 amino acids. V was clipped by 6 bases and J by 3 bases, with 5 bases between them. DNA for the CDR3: TGTGCCAGCTCGGATAAAGAGACCCAGTACTTC. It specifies CASSDKETQYF.

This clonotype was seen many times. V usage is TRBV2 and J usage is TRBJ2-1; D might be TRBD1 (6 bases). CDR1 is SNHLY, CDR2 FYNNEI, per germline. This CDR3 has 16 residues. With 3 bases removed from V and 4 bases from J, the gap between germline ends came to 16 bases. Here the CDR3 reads CASSEFRTVSYNEQFF. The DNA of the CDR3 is TGTGCCAGCAGTGAGTTTAGGACAGTTTCTTACAATGAGCAGTTCTTC.

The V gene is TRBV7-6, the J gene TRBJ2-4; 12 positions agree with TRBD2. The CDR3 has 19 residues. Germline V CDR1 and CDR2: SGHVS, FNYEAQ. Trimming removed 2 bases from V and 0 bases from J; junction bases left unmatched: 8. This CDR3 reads CASSLTLAGGSTAKNIQYF. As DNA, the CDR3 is TGTGCCAGCAGCTTAACCCTAGCGGGAGGGTCTACAGCCAAAAACATTCAGTACTTC.

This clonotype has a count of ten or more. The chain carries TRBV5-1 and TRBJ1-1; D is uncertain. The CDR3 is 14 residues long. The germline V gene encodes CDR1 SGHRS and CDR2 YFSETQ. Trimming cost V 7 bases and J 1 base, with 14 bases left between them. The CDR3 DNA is TGCGCCAGCTCCCCCGTGGGCGGGAACACTGAAGCTTTCTTT. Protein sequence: CASSPVGGNTEAFF.

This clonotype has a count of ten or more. CDR3 bases: TGCAGTGCTAGAGACCCCGGGGGCGGGGAGCTGTTTTTT. It yields the protein CSARDPGGGELFF. The chain carries TRBV20-1 and TRBJ2-2, with D maybe TRBD2 (6 bases). With 0 bases removed from V and 7 bases from J, the gap between germline ends came to 9 bases. The CDR3 runs to 13 residues. Germline CDR1 is DFQATT and CDR2 is SNEGSKA (reference sequence).

The CDR3, as DNA: TGTGCCAGCAGCTTGGCCGGCAGATACCAAGAGACCCAGTACTTC. This translates into CASSLAGRYQETQYF. The rearrangement uses TRBV5-6 and TRBJ2-5, with D uncertain. V was trimmed by 0 bases and J by 0 bases, leaving 9 bases between them. The CDR3 is made up of 15 amino acids. CDR1 is SGHDT, CDR2 YYEEEE, per germline.

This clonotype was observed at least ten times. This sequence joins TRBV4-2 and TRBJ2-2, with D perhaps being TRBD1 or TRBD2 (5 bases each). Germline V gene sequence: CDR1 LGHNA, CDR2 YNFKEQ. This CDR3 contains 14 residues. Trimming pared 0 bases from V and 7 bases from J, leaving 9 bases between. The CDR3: CASSQDLRGGELFF. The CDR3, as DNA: TGTGCCAGCAGCCAAGATCTGAGGGGCGGGGAGCTGTTTTTT.

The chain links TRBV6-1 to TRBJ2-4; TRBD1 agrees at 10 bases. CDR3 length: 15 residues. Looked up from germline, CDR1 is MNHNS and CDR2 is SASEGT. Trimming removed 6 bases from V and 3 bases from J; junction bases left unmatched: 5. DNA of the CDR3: TGTGCCAGCAGAGCGGGACAGGGGAACAAAAACATTCAGTACTTC. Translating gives CASRAGQGNKNIQYF.